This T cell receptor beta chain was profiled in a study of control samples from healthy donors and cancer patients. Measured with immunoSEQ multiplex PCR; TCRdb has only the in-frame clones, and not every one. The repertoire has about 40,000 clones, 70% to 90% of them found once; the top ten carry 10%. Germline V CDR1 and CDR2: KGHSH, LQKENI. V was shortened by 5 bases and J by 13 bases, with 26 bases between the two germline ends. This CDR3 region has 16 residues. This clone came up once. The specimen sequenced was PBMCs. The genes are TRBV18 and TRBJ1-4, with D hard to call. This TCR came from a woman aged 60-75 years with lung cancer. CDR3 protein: CASSAGAPPSVEGLFF. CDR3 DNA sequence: TGTGCCAGCTCAGCGGGAGCCCCCCCCTCGGTGGAAGGACTGTTTTTT.